This TCR beta chain was captured by sequencing in a study of blood T cells in healthy people across ages. The germline V gene has CDR1 MNHEY and CDR2 SMNVEV (reference sequence). The CDR3 loop spans 18 amino acids. The V segment lost 7 bases and the J segment 8 bases; nucleotides outside the gene matches: 22. Using a J-beta primer mix together with a sample-barcoded 5' primer, a second PCR was run for roughly 7 to 12 cycles. TCRdb reanalysed the 5' RACE reads using MiXCR and keeps one entry per CDR3 protein. The repertoire holds around 870,000 distinct CDR3 sequences, with around 28% as singletons. About this clonotype itself: Its antigen is not known.

Regarding the study as a whole: TCR beta diversity tracked closely with naive T cell percentage.

Sequencing input: blood. The source of this sequence is an elderly woman in good health. V is TRBV27 and J is TRBJ1-5, with 8 bases identical to TRBD1. The CDR3 here is CASTRKTAEQGVFEPQHF. The CDR3 coding sequence is TGTGCCAGCACCCGAAAGACCGCCGAACAGGGGGTATTTGAGCCCCAGCATTTT.